This T cell receptor (beta chain) was observed in a study of CD8+ T cells in alopecia areata. Across the study: A 6-month period off drug followed tofacitinib, which lasted 6 to 18 months. Study-wide findings and caveats: Lesional scalp displayed greater clonality than normal scalp, most notably in alopecia totalis/universalis. Baseline CD8+ expansion's link to response remains uncertain, as there was one nonresponder.

The authors extracted RNA and reverse transcribed it into cDNA as the sequencing template. Some clones are missing from TCRdb's copy, which holds only in-frame ones; the method was immunoSEQ multiplex PCR. The sample has roughly 220,000 clones, approximately 38% seen once. This clone has a handful of counts. No antigen is known for it. The V and J ends lost 4 bases and 5 bases respectively, with 12 bases between them. The CDR3 sequence is 14 residues long. Looked up from germline, CDR1 is SGDLS and CDR2 is YYNGEE. Indicated treatment: oral pan-JAK inhibitor, 5-10 mg twice daily. Patients with alopecia areata provided lesional scalp punch biopsies as well as peripheral blood.

The material sequenced was CD4+ T cells sorted from blood, taken around week 31, from a patient treated with tofacitinib. The sequence was collected from a human donor with alopecia areata. This sequence joins TRBV9 and TRBJ1-4, with D hard to call. For the CDR3, the DNA is TGTGCCAGCAGCCCCCGGTTGGTAAATGAAAAACTGTTTTTT. Its protein product is CASSPRLVNEKLFF. The variable domain in full, with the rest retrieved from reference TRBV9 and TRBJ1-4, is DSGVTQTPKHLITATGQRVTLRCSPRSGDLSVYWYQQSLDQGLQFLIQYYNGEERAKGNILERFSAQQFPDLHSELNLSSLELGDSALYFCASSPRLVNEKLFFGSGTQLSVL.